This T cell receptor beta chain comes out of a study of shared clonotypes between healthy human individuals. Study in general: In total, the donors were two women and a few men aged 18 to 49. General study findings and limits: Around 5% was the fraction of naive CD4 clonotypes found shared across four donors.

The germline V gene has CDR1 MGHRA and CDR2 YSYEKL. The CDR3 is 18 amino acids. J lost 4 bases, V lost 0 bases, and 11 bases had no gene match. CD45RO-negative cells were positively selected for CCR7, leaving out terminally differentiated effector memory CD45RA+ cells. The donors were adults (healthy and HIV-negative) with no recent acute infections or vaccinations. For sorted subsets, about 200 ng DNA per replicate equaled about 30,000 T cell genomes. TCRdb keeps only in-frame clones here, not all; method: immunoSEQ multiplex PCR. The data show nearly 2 million clones, about 95% seen once. With regard to this clone: What it recognizes is unknown.

The V call is TRBV4-1, the J call TRBJ1-3, with 8 bases matching TRBD1. Material: naive CD8+ T cells sorted from blood. This TCR was recovered from a young man in good health. The CDR3 DNA sequence: TGCGCCAGCAGCCAAGAAAGCATCACAGGGGGGTACGGAAACACCATATATTTT. As protein: CASSQESITGGYGNTIYF.